The clone carrying this T cell receptor (beta chain) has a handful of counts. Its specificity is not known. This CDR3 has 15 residues. CDR1 is SQVTM, CDR2 ANQGSEA, per germline. Trimming cost V 2 bases and J 4 bases, with 17 bases left between them. This sample is part of a study of T cell repertoires in cytomegalovirus infection. The overall study: CMV infection and matching HLA type were both indicated by public TCR beta signatures. Overall study findings and caveats: There were carriers of CMV plus the relevant HLA, and cumulative public TCR beta family frequency identified them. Clonotype analysis showed dominance of the ex vivo response by HLA-C-restricted CMV-specific TCR beta clonotypes.

TCRdb re-analysed the reads in MiXCR, keeping a single row per CDR3 protein. This sample has around 530,000 distinct CDR3 sequences, with approximately 15% found just once. The sample consisted of CD8+ T cells from PBMCs. This clonotype originated in a human donor in good health (CMV status not recorded). Some clones in this sample may be carry-over from other donors' samples. This sequence joins TRBV29-1 and TRBJ1-1, with D unresolved. CDR3 DNA sequence: TGCAGCGTTGAACCCGACACGCGGGCAAGCACTGAAGCTTTCTTT. Its protein is CSVEPDTRASTEAFF.